These 25 T cell receptor beta chains were all obtained from the same sample, sequenced in a study of vaccination and CD4 T cells after COVID-19. Indicated treatment: roughly 11-day PBMC culture with coronavirus spike peptide pools or control peptides (ViraFEST assay). These receptors have no known antigen. The Oncomine TCR Beta short-read assay sequenced DNA from cultured CD4+ T cells. Each CDR3 protein gets one entry after TCRdb re-called the PCR reads with MiXCR. The repertoire holds 14,000 to 15,000 distinct CDR3 sequences, with approximately 50% as singletons. Sequences were derived from cultured CD4+ T cells from blood, sampled after SARS-CoV-2 vaccination. The source of these receptors is a human donor with COVID-19.

This chain links TRBV6-1 with TRBJ2-5; 10 nucleotides align to TRBD2. This CDR3 contains 14 residues. The trim removed 8 bases at V and 5 bases at J, leaving 8 bases unmatched. The germline V gene has CDR1 MNHNS and CDR2 SASEGT. CDR3: CASRPSGGAETQYF. The CDR3 DNA sequence: TGTGCCAGCCGCCCTAGCGGGGGAGCGGAGACCCAGTACTTC.

V is TRBV7-6 and J is TRBJ2-2; a weak D match, TRBD1 (5 bases). With 7 bases removed from V and 4 bases from J, the gap between germline ends came to 10 bases. The CDR3 is made up of 13 amino acids. Germline loops: CDR1 SGHVS, CDR2 FNYEAQ. CDR3 sequence (DNA): TGTGCCAGCATGCTAAGGGGCACCGGGGAGCTGTTTTTT. Amino acid sequence: CASMLRGTGELFF.

The chain links TRBV6-1 to TRBJ2-3, with 7 bases identical to TRBD1. Trimming removed 1 base from V and 1 base from J; junction bases left unmatched: 14. The germline V gene encodes CDR1 MNHNS and CDR2 SASEGT. The CDR3 spans 19 residues. CDR3 sequence (DNA): TGTGCCAGCAGTGAAGGGAGAAACAGGGGTTCGCCTCGCACAGATACGCAGTATTTT. It yields the protein CASSEGRNRGSPRTDTQYF.

This clonotype came up a few times. This chain joins TRBV19 and TRBJ1-5; the D is unclear. CDR1 LNHDA and CDR2 SQIVND come from the germline V gene (reference sequence). CDR3 length: 14 residues. Trimming removed 3 bases at V and 7 bases at J, with 13 bases between. CDR3 amino acids: CASSIVLWVQPQHF. CDR3 coding DNA: TGTGCCAGTAGTATCGTATTGTGGGTCCAGCCCCAGCATTTT. Supplemented by reference TRBV19 and TRBJ1-5, the full variable domain reads DGGITQSPKYLFRKEGQNVTLSCEQNLNHDAMYWYRQDPGQGLRLIYYSQIVNDFQKGDIAEGYSVSREKKESFPLTVTSAQKNPTAFYLCASSIVLWVQPQHFGDGTRLSIL.

The chain combines TRBV10-3 with TRBJ1-1; D possibly corresponds to TRBD1 (6 bases). V shed 7 bases and J shed 2 bases, with 11 bases lying between them. The CDR3 has 13 residues. Germline CDR1 and CDR2: ENHRY and SYGVKD. This CDR3 reads CAITGQINTEAFF. The CDR3 DNA is TGTGCCATCACCGGACAGATAAACACTGAAGCTTTCTTT.

The V and J genes are TRBV5-1 and TRBJ2-1; 11 positions match TRBD2. The CDR3 contains 14 residues. Germline-derived CDR1 and CDR2 are SGHRS and YFSETQ. V was clipped by 5 bases and J by 5 bases; unmatched bases: 3. CDR3 DNA sequence: TGCGCCAGCAGGACTAGCGGGGTAGACAATGAGCAGTTCTTC. Protein: CASRTSGVDNEQFF.

The chain links TRBV3-1 to TRBJ1-5, with D unclear. Trimming cost V 3 bases and J 3 bases, with 3 bases left between them. Germline V gives CDR1 LGHDT, CDR2 YNNKEL (reference sequence). The CDR3 spans 12 residues. The CDR3 loop reads CASSHNNQPQHF. DNA for the CDR3: TGTGCCAGCAGCCATAACAATCAGCCCCAGCATTTT.

This sequence joins TRBV20-1 and TRBJ2-1; D gene ambiguous. The CDR3 runs 12 residues. V gave up 4 bases and J gave up 7 bases, with 11 bases separating them. The V gene's germline CDR1 is DFQATT and CDR2 SNEGSKA (reference sequence). In DNA, the CDR3 is TGCAGTGCTATCGGCGCCGGGAATGAGCAGTTCTTC. Residues: CSAIGAGNEQFF.

The rearrangement uses TRBV20-1 and TRBJ2-2; 9 bases agree with TRBD2. The junction had 6 bases not matched to a gene; V was cut back by 1 base and J by 3 bases. This CDR3 spans 16 amino acids. Germline CDR1 and CDR2: DFQATT and SNEGSKA (reference sequence). The CDR3 here is CSARGLSGGYTGELFF. Written as DNA, the CDR3 is TGCAGTGCTAGAGGTCTTAGCGGGGGTTACACCGGGGAGCTGTTTTTT.

This chain uses TRBV6-1 with TRBJ1-2; 8 bases agree with TRBD1. This CDR3 is 13 amino acids long. J was trimmed by 8 bases and V by 6 bases; bases with no gene match: 8. Per germline, CDR1 MNHNS and CDR2 SASEGT. The CDR3 DNA reads as TGTGCCAGCAGCCTTCAGGGGGCGCAGGGCTACACCTTC. It specifies CASSLQGAQGYTF.

The sample holds one count of this clonotype. The chain carries TRBV2 and TRBJ1-2; 7 bases match TRBD1. This CDR3 region has 13 residues. Germline CDR1 reads SNHLY; CDR2 reads FYNNEI. V lost 4 bases and J lost 5; bases outside the gene matches: 4. In DNA, the CDR3 is TGTGCCAGCAGTGCCACAGGGGAGTATGGCTACACCTTC. Encoded protein: CASSATGEYGYTF. Based on the CDR3 plus reference TRBV2 and TRBJ1-2, the full variable domain is EPEVTQTPSHQVTQMGQEVILRCVPISNHLYFYWYRQILGQKVEFLVSFYNNEISEKSEIFDDQFSVERPDGSNFTLKIRSTKLEDSAMYFCASSATGEYGYTFGSGTRLTVV.

This clonotype turned up a few times. V usage is TRBV20-1 and J usage is TRBJ2-5; maybe TRBD2 (5 bases). Trimming stripped 6 bases from V and 5 bases from J, with 16 bases between. CDR1 and CDR2 (germline): DFQATT, SNEGSKA (reference sequence). The CDR3 spans 13 residues. CDR3 sequence: CSADTRLWETQYF. CDR3 DNA: TGCAGTGCCGATACTAGATTGTGGGAGACCCAGTACTTC.

The chain has TRBV7-9 and TRBJ2-3; D could derive from TRBD1 or TRBD2 (5 bases each). V was pared by 5 bases and J by 0 bases, with 15 bases between. This CDR3 contains 16 residues. Germline V gives CDR1 SEHNR, CDR2 FQNEAQ (reference sequence). CDR3 in amino acids: CASSVTGTLSTDTQYF. The DNA for the CDR3 is TGTGCCAGCAGCGTAACCGGGACCCTAAGCACAGATACGCAGTATTTT.

The gene calls are TRBV20-1 and TRBJ2-3; 15 bases line up with TRBD2. V gave up 3 bases and J gave up 0 bases; unmatched junction bases: 7. The V gene's germline CDR1 is DFQATT and CDR2 SNEGSKA (reference sequence). This CDR3 is 18 amino acids long. The CDR3 DNA follows: TGCAGTGCTAGGCCTGGACTAGCGGGGGGGCCTAGCACAGATACGCAGTATTTT. As protein: CSARPGLAGGPSTDTQYF.

The chain is built from TRBV6-1 and TRBJ2-7; the D gene is possibly TRBD1 (5 bases). Trimming took off 5 bases at V and 2 bases at J, with 16 bases between the two ends. In germline, CDR1 is MNHNS, CDR2 SASEGT. This CDR3 is 15 amino acids long. The chain's CDR3 is CASSTVGRATYEQYF. CDR3 nucleotides: TGTGCCAGCAGTACTGTCGGCAGGGCGACCTACGAGCAGTACTTC.

The chain couples TRBV6-1 to TRBJ2-7, with D uncertain. Between the trimmed V and J ends, which lost 3 bases and 6 bases, there was a span of 6 bases. The length of the CDR3 is 11 residues. Germline-derived CDR1 and CDR2 are MNHNS and SASEGT. The DNA for the CDR3 is TGTGCCAGCAGTGATCCTAGCGAGCAGTACTTC. Residues: CASSDPSEQYF.

The V and J genes are TRBV6-1 and TRBJ2-3; 9 nucleotides agree with TRBD1. Trimming removed 9 bases from V and 2 bases from J; junction bases left unmatched: 6. The CDR3 has 14 residues. Germline CDR1 and CDR2: MNHNS and SASEGT. CDR3 coding DNA: TGTGCCAGTCGGACAGGGGCGCTCACAGATACGCAGTATTTT. This encodes CASRTGALTDTQYF.

The chain uses TRBV11-2 and TRBJ1-1; 7 positions agree with TRBD1. CDR3 length: 13 residues. V dropped 5 bases and J dropped 8; count of bases not matched to a gene: 8. Germline V gene sequence: CDR1 SGHAT, CDR2 FQNNGV. Written as DNA, the CDR3 is TGTGCCAGCAGCCTTGGCGCAGGGGGGGAAGCTTTCTTT. Translation: CASSLGAGGEAFF.

This clonotype was counted only a few times. The rearrangement links TRBV7-2 to TRBJ1-1; a possible D gene is TRBD1 (6 bases). V was clipped by 0 bases and J by 4 bases, with 6 bases between them. The CDR3 length is 13 residues. The germline V gene encodes CDR1 SGHTA and CDR2 FQGNSA. The CDR3 sequence: CASSLAGATEAFF. The CDR3 DNA sequence: TGTGCCAGCAGCTTAGCGGGGGCCACTGAAGCTTTCTTT.

This clonotype occurred a few times. The genes are TRBV7-9 and TRBJ2-3; D is possibly TRBD2 (5 bases). The CDR3 spans 14 residues. V was pared by 2 bases and J by 4 bases, with 10 bases between. Germline CDR1 reads SEHNR; CDR2 reads FQNEAQ (reference sequence). CDR3 coding DNA: TGTGCCAGCAGCTTATCCGATAGCGCAGATACGCAGTATTTT. It yields the protein CASSLSDSADTQYF.

The V gene is TRBV2, the J gene TRBJ1-5; D may be TRBD1 (6 bases). Trimming stripped 4 bases from V and 4 bases from J, with 11 bases between. The CDR3 extends over 14 amino acids. Germline-derived CDR1 and CDR2 are SNHLY and FYNNEI. The CDR3 DNA is TGTGCCAGCAGTGTTGGCAGGGGAAATCAGCCCCAGCATTTT. This encodes CASSVGRGNQPQHF. The full variable domain, its missing parts supplied by reference TRBV2 and TRBJ1-5, is EPEVTQTPSHQVTQMGQEVILRCVPISNHLYFYWYRQILGQKVEFLVSFYNNEISEKSEIFDDQFSVERPDGSNFTLKIRSTKLEDSAMYFCASSVGRGNQPQHFGDGTRLSIL.

The table lists this clonotype with a few counts. The rearrangement joins TRBV18 to TRBJ2-3; D is unresolved. V was clipped by 2 bases and J by 8 bases, with 8 bases between them. The germline CDR1 and CDR2 sequences are KGHSH and LQKENI. This CDR3 region has 12 residues. Written as DNA, the CDR3 is TGTGCCAGCTCACCAGAGACAACTACGCAGTATTTT. It encodes CASSPETTTQYF.

This clonotype has a handful of counts. The rearrangement links TRBV6-1 to TRBJ1-1, with no clear D. Trimming took off 3 bases at V and 10 bases at J, with 12 bases between the two ends. Germline V lookup: CDR1 MNHNS, CDR2 SASEGT. The CDR3 totals 12 residues. The CDR3 DNA sequence: TGTGCCAGCAGTGAGCTCGACATCCCAGCTTTCTTT. It codes for CASSELDIPAFF.

The J gene is TRBJ1-6, the V gene TRBV10-3; 7 bases agree with TRBD1. The CDR3 is 14 amino acids. Per germline, CDR1 ENHRY and CDR2 SYGVKD. The CDR3 nucleotides read TGTGCTTCGAAAGCTGTGACAGGGATCTCACCCCTCCACTTT. Translation: CASKAVTGISPLHF.

CDR3 region: CASSLAQTGQETQYF. For the CDR3, the DNA is TGTGCCAGCAGCTTGGCCCAGACGGGCCAAGAGACCCAGTACTTC. The genes are TRBV5-4 and TRBJ2-5; D ambiguous. Trimming pared 0 bases from V and 1 base from J, leaving 10 bases between. Germline CDR1 and CDR2: SGHNT and YYREEE (reference sequence). The length of the CDR3 is 15 residues.